This section outlines one TCR beta chain sequence together with its context. TCRdb's copy holds only in-frame clones and misses some; the assay was immunoSEQ multiplex PCR. The table includes about 670,000 clones, over 80% detected once. The sample belongs to a study of blood T cell repertoires in COVID-19. V was trimmed by 0 bases and J by 7 bases, leaving 16 bases between them. CDR1 and CDR2 from the germline V gene are LGHNA and YNFKEQ. The CDR3 has 16 amino acids. The origin of this receptor is a woman aged 18-29 years with acute or convalescent COVID-19. This chain uses TRBV4-2 with TRBJ2-1, with D maybe TRBD2 (7 bases). Sequencing was done on a sample of peripheral blood. The CDR3 loop is CASSQEWGGAGNEQFF. In DNA, the CDR3 is TGTGCCAGCAGCCAAGAATGGGGGGGGGCCGGAAATGAGCAGTTCTTC.